This T cell receptor beta chain was documented in a study of blood T cell repertoires in COVID-19. The assay was immunoSEQ multiplex PCR, and TCRdb's table has in-frame clones only and misses some. In the table there are approximately 270,000 clones, around 82% of which are singletons. The receptor comes from a person in their 70s with COVID-19, enrolled during active disease. Sequencing was done on a sample of peripheral blood.

DNA of the CDR3: TGTGCCAGCAGCTCATCCCCGGGACTAGCGGGAGGGCAGAACACCGGGGAGCTGTTTTTT. Encoded protein: CASSSSPGLAGGQNTGELFF. The chain uses TRBV7-6 and TRBJ2-2; TRBD2 agrees at 16 bases. Germline CDR1 SGHVS, CDR2 FNYEAQ. This CDR3 is built from 20 residues. Trimming took 4 bases from V and 1 from J; bases not matched to a gene: 9.